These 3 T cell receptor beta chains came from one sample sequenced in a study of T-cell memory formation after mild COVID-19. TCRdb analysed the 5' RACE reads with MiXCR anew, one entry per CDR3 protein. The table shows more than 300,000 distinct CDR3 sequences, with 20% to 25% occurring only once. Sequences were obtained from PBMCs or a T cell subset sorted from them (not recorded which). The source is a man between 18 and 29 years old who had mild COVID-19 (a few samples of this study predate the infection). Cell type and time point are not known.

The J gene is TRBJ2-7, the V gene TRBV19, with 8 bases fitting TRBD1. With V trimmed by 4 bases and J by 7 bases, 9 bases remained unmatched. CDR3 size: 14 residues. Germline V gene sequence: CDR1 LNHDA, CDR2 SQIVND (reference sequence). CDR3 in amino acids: CASSTPGQGVEQYF. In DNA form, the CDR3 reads TGTGCCAGTAGTACCCCCGGACAGGGAGTTGAGCAGTACTTC. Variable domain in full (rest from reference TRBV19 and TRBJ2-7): DGGITQSPKYLFRKEGQNVTLSCEQNLNHDAMYWYRQDPGQGLRLIYYSQIVNDFQKGDIAEGYSVSREKKESFPLTVTSAQKNPTAFYLCASSTPGQGVEQYFGPGTRLTVT.

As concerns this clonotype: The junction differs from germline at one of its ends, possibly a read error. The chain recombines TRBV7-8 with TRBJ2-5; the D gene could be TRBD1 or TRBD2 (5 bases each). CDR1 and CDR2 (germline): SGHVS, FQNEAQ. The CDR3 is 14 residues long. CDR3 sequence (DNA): TGTGCCAGCAGCTTAGTTCGGGGCCCCAGAGAGTTGCACTTC. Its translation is CASSLVRGPRELHF.

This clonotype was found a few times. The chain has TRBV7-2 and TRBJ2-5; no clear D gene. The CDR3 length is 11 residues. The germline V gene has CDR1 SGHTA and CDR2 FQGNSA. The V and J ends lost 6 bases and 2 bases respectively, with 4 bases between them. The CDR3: CASRTQETQYF. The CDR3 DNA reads TGTGCCAGCAGGACACAAGAGACCCAGTACTTC.